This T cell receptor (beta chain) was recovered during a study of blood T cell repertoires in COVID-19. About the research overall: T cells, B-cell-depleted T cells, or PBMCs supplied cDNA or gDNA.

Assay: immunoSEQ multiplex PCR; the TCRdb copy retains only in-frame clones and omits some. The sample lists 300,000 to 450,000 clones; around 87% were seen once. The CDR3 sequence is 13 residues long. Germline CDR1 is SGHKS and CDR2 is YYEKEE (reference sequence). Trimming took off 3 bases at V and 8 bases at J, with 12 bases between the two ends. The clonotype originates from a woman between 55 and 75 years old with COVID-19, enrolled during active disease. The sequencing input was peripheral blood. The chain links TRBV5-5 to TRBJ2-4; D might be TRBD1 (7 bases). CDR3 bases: TGTGCCAGCAGCTCCACAGGGGAGGACATTCAGTACTTC. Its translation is CASSSTGEDIQYF.